Presented here are 8 T cell receptor beta chains from one specimen sequenced in a study of blood T cells in healthy people across ages. Combining a sample-barcoded 5' primer with a J-beta primer mix, a second PCR ran for about 6 to 12 cycles. TCRdb re-called the 5' RACE reads through MiXCR, storing one row per CDR3 protein. Among some 1,500,000 distinct CDR3 sequences listed, 35% to 45% were seen once. The sequenced material came from blood. These receptors came from a woman aged 18-35 years in good health.

The rearrangement links TRBV10-3 to TRBJ1-2; D not resolved. CDR3 length: 14 amino acids. V was pared by 2 bases and J by 4 bases, with 11 bases between. Germline lookup yields CDR1 ENHRY and CDR2 SYGVKD. The CDR3 here is CAISEGLGGYGYTF. DNA of the CDR3: TGTGCCATCAGTGAGGGACTGGGTGGCTATGGCTACACCTTC.

V usage is TRBV27 and J usage is TRBJ2-5, with TRBD1 matching over 8 bases. This CDR3 has 20 residues. Germline V gives CDR1 MNHEY, CDR2 SMNVEV (reference sequence). J was trimmed by 5 bases and V by 4 bases; bases with no gene match: 24. In DNA, the CDR3 is TGTGCCAGCAGTTCCTATTCCGCACGACTCGGACAGGGACCAATTGAGACCCAGTACTTC. Amino acid sequence: CASSSYSARLGQGPIETQYF.

The gene calls are TRBV6-5 and TRBJ2-5; possible D gene TRBD2, 6 bases. The CDR3 is 15 amino acids. V dropped 2 bases and J dropped 5 bases, with 15 bases sitting between them. Germline loops: CDR1 MNHEY, CDR2 SVGAGI. Here the CDR3 DNA reads TGTGCCAGCAGTTACGGGGCTAGCGCTTTGGAGACCCAGTACTTC. As protein: CASSYGASALETQYF.

The rearrangement joins TRBV20-1 to TRBJ2-2; 7 positions match TRBD2. Germline V gene data show CDR1 as DFQATT and CDR2 as SNEGSKA (reference sequence). CDR3 length equals 17 residues. Trimming at V came to 0 bases and at J to 4 bases, leaving 11 bases not matched to a gene. The CDR3 reads CSARDRGWGGITGELFF. The CDR3 DNA sequence: TGCAGTGCTAGAGACCGCGGGTGGGGAGGGATCACCGGGGAGCTGTTTTTT.

As regards this clonotype: One end of the junction is discordant with germline, which a read error may explain. This chain uses TRBV6-5 with TRBJ1-1; D remains ambiguous. The CDR3 has 13 residues. Germline CDR1 MNHEY, CDR2 SVGAGI. Here the CDR3 DNA reads TGTGCCAGCAGACAACCGCCATACACCGAAGCTTTCTTT. This translates into CASRQPPYTEAFF.

This clonotype occurred a few times. This sequence joins TRBV20-1 and TRBJ2-3, with TRBD2 identical over 10 bases. Looked up from germline, CDR1 is DFQATT and CDR2 is SNEGSKA (reference sequence). The CDR3 spans 15 residues. J lost 2 bases, V lost 3 bases, and 5 bases had no gene match. The CDR3 sequence: CSASPGLAITDTQYF. As DNA, the CDR3 is TGCAGTGCTAGCCCGGGACTAGCGATCACAGATACGCAGTATTTT.

This rearrangement joins TRBV24-1 to TRBJ2-2; D assignment may be TRBD1 or TRBD2 (5 bases each). Germline V gene lookup returns CDR1 KGHDR and CDR2 SFDVKD. CDR3 size: 14 residues. The V and J ends lost 9 bases and 0 bases respectively, with 10 bases between them. CDR3 DNA: TGTGCCACCGCTGGGGACCCGAACACCGGGGAGCTGTTTTTT. Protein sequence: CATAGDPNTGELFF.

V usage is TRBV3-1 and J usage is TRBJ2-5; D unclear. CDR1 and CDR2 from the germline V gene are LGHDT and YNNKEL (reference sequence). The CDR3 runs to 13 residues. Trimming cost V 1 base and J 5 bases, with 8 bases left between them. CDR3: CASSQASFETQYF. Written as DNA, the CDR3 is TGTGCCAGCAGCCAAGCCAGTTTCGAGACCCAGTACTTC.